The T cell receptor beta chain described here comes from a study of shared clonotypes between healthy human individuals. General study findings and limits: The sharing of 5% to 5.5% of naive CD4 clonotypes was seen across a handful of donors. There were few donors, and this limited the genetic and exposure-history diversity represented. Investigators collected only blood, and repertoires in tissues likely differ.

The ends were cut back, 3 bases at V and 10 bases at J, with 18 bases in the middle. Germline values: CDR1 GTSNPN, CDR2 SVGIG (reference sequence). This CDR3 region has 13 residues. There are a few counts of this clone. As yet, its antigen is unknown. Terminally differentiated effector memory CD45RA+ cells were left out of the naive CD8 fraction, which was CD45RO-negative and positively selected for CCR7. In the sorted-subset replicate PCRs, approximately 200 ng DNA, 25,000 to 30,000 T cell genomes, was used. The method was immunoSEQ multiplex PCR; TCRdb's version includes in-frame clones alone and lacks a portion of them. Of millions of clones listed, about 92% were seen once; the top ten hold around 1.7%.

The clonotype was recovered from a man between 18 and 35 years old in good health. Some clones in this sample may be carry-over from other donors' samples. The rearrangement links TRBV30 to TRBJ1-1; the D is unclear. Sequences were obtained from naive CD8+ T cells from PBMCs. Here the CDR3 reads CAWRGSPPRAAFF. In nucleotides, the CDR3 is TGTGCCTGGAGGGGCAGTCCTCCGAGGGCAGCTTTCTTT.